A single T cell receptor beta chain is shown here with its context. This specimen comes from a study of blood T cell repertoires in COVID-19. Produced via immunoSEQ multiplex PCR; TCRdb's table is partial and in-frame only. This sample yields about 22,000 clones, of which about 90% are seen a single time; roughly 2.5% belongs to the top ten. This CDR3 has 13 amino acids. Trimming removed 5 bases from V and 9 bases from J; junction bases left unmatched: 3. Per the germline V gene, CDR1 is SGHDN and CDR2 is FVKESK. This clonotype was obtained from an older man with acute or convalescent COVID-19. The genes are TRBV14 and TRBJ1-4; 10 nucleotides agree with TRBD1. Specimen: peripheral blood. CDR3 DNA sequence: TGTGCCAGCAGCTTGGGACAGGGGCAAAAACTGTTTTTT. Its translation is CASSLGQGQKLFF.